This TCR beta chain appears in the sequencing data of a study of beta chain features in type 1 diabetes. General observations from the study: Patients with Type 1 diabetes showed moderately but significantly shorter TCRB CDR3s in all four CD4+ subsets.

Only a few counts were recorded for this clone. The antigen is undetermined. Isolated RNA was reverse transcribed in full, so expressed TCRB transcripts were sequenced. Clones were sequenced by immunoSEQ multiplex PCR, and TCRdb holds only the in-frame ones, with some missing. In the table there are 300,000 or so clones, roughly 9% of which are singletons. The germline V gene encodes CDR1 LNHDA and CDR2 SQIVND (reference sequence). The V gene end was trimmed by 10 bases and the J gene end by 4 bases; junction bases not matched to a gene: 3. The CDR3 runs 11 residues. The receptor was isolated from a man between 25 and 39 years old with type 1 diabetes. V usage is TRBV19 and J usage is TRBJ1-2; 7 bases agree with TRBD1. Sequencing input: central memory CD4+ T cells from blood. CDR3 sequence reads: CATRDSYGYTF. The CDR3, as DNA: TGTGCCACTCGGGACAGCTATGGCTACACCTTC.